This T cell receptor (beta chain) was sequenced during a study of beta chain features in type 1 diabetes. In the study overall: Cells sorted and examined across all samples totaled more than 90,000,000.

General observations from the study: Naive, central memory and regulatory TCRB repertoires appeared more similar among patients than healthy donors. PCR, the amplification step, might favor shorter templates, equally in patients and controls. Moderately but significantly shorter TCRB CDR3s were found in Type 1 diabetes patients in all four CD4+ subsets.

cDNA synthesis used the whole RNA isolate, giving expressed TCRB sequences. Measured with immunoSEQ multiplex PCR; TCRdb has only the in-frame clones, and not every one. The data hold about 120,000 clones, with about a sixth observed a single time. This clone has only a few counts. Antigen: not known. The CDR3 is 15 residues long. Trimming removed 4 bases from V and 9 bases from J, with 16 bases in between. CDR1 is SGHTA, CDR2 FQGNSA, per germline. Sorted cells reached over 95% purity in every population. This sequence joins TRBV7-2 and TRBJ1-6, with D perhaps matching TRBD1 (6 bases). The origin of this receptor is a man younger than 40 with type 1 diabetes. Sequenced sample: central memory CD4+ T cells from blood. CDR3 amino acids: CASSSPPGASSPLHF. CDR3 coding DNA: TGTGCCAGCAGCTCACCCCCAGGGGCGAGTTCACCCCTCCACTTT.